Listed below are T cell receptor beta chains from one sample, sequenced in a study of T cells after yellow fever vaccination. TCRdb re-called the 5' RACE reads with MiXCR, one entry per CDR3 protein. This repertoire shows under 550,000 distinct CDR3 sequences, about a fifth found once; its top ten account for about a sixth. The source material was PBMCs, sampled roughly 20 days after the first yellow fever vaccination. The receptors were gathered from a young man who received the YFV17D yellow fever vaccine. CDR3s include the opening cysteine and the closing phenylalanine or tryptophan. The D gene is left open where the match is weak. A clone size is listed for some rows: how often the clone was seen (once, few, many), or a class if it is expanded.

size: few; D: TRBD1; J: TRBJ1-1; V: TRBV7-9; CDR3: CASSPPGQGNTEAFF; DNA: TGTGCCAGCAGCCCGCCGGGACAGGGCAACACTGAAGCTTTCTTT
size: NA; D: TRBD2; J: TRBJ2-3; V: TRBV5-1; CDR3: CASSREVAGGTDTQYF; DNA: TGCGCCAGCAGCCGGGAGGTAGCGGGGGGCACAGATACGCAGTATTTT
size: NA; D: NA; J: TRBJ1-4; V: TRBV7-2; CDR3: CASSLGLTTNEKLFF; DNA: TGTGCCAGCAGCTTAGGCTTGACAACTAATGAAAAACTGTTTTTT
size: NA; D: TRBD2; J: TRBJ2-1; V: TRBV20-1; CDR3: CSASTSGLRGWEQFF; DNA: TGCAGTGCTAGTACTAGCGGGCTAAGAGGTTGGGAGCAGTTCTTC
size: few; D: NA; J: TRBJ2-2; V: TRBV11-3; CDR3: CASSPWTQEANTGELFF; DNA: TGTGCCAGCAGCCCTTGGACCCAGGAGGCGAACACCGGGGAGCTGTTTTTT
size: many; D: TRBD2; J: TRBJ2-1; V: TRBV7-9; CDR3: CASSLAPPLAGGYNEQFF; DNA: TGTGCCAGCAGCTTAGCTCCCCCCCTAGCGGGGGGGTACAATGAGCAGTTCTTC
size: few; D: TRBD2; J: TRBJ2-3; V: TRBV7-2; CDR3: CASSRGSTQYF; DNA: TGTGCCAGCAGCCGCGGGAGTACGCAGTATTTT
size: few; D: TRBD1; J: TRBJ1-4; V: TRBV11-2; CDR3: CASSLGVTGAEKLFF; DNA: TGTGCCAGCAGCTTAGGGGTGACAGGGGCCGAAAAACTGTTTTTT
size: few; D: NA; J: TRBJ2-5; V: TRBV20-1; CDR3: CSATKATQYF; DNA: TGCAGTGCTACTAAGGCGACCCAGTACTTC
size: NA; D: NA; J: TRBJ2-3; V: TRBV15; CDR3: CATSRAGTRQTDTQYF; DNA: TGTGCCACCAGCAGAGCCGGGACACGGCAAACAGATACGCAGTATTTT
size: NA; D: NA; J: TRBJ1-1; V: TRBV7-9; CDR3: CASSSYRDEAFF; DNA: TGTGCCAGCAGCTCTTACAGGGATGAAGCTTTCTTT
size: NA; D: NA; J: TRBJ2-5; V: TRBV10-1; CDR3: CASSEPLQETQYF; DNA: TGCGCCAGCAGTGAGCCTCTCCAAGAGACCCAGTACTTC
size: NA; D: NA; J: TRBJ2-7; V: TRBV7-6; CDR3: CASSPFFNYEQYF; DNA: TGTGCCAGCAGCCCCTTCTTCAACTACGAGCAGTACTTC
size: few; D: NA; J: TRBJ2-3; V: TRBV20-1; CDR3: CSASKPGHDTQYF; DNA: TGCAGTGCTAGTAAGCCAGGCCACGATACGCAGTATTTT
size: NA; D: TRBD1; J: TRBJ1-3; V: TRBV5-6; CDR3: CASSLLQGEAGNTIYF; DNA: TGTGCCAGCAGCTTGTTGCAGGGGGAGGCTGGAAACACCATATATTTT
size: NA; D: NA; J: TRBJ1-2; V: TRBV11-2; CDR3: CASSLRLSYGYTF; DNA: TGTGCCAGCAGCTTACGTCTCAGTTATGGCTACACCTTC
size: NA; D: TRBD1; J: TRBJ2-7; V: TRBV6-2/TRBV6-3; CDR3: CASSLGQARYEQYF; DNA: TGTGCCAGCAGCCTCGGACAGGCCAGATACGAGCAGTACTTC
size: few; D: NA; J: TRBJ1-6; V: TRBV5-6; CDR3: CASSLDTGLDSPLHF; DNA: TGTGCCAGCAGCTTGGATACAGGACTCGATTCACCCCTCCACTTT
size: NA; D: TRBD1; J: TRBJ2-1; V: TRBV7-6; CDR3: CASSSQGAANEQFF; DNA: TGTGCCAGCAGCTCGCAGGGGGCCGCCAATGAGCAGTTCTTC
size: NA; D: NA; J: TRBJ2-3; V: TRBV12-5; CDR3: CASAARGVPSTDTQYF; DNA: TGTGCTAGTGCCGCCCGGGGCGTCCCTAGCACAGATACGCAGTATTTT
size: NA; D: NA; J: TRBJ1-5; V: TRBV5-1; CDR3: CASSQSGEQPQHF; DNA: TGCGCCAGCAGCCAGAGCGGGGAACAGCCCCAGCATTTT
size: NA; D: NA; J: TRBJ1-4; V: TRBV7-8; CDR3: CASSLSPGNEKLFF; DNA: TGTGCCAGCAGCTTAAGTCCGGGGAATGAAAAACTGTTTTTT
size: NA; D: TRBD1; J: TRBJ1-1; V: TRBV19; CDR3: CATRQGKNTEAFF; DNA: TGTGCCACCAGACAGGGCAAGAACACTGAAGCTTTCTTT
size: few; D: TRBD2; J: TRBJ2-5; V: TRBV3-1; CDR3: CASSTGTSEGTQYF; DNA: TGTGCCAGCAGTACCGGGACTAGTGAGGGGACCCAGTACTTC
size: NA; D: NA; J: TRBJ1-1; V: TRBV20-1; CDR3: CSAPDGVNTEAFF; DNA: TGCAGTGCTCCCGACGGAGTGAACACTGAAGCTTTCTTT
size: NA; D: TRBD1; J: TRBJ2-1; V: TRBV10-2; CDR3: CASSESGTGFYNEQFF; DNA: TGCGCCAGCAGTGAGTCCGGGACAGGGTTTTACAATGAGCAGTTCTTC
size: NA; D: NA; J: TRBJ1-4; V: TRBV4-2; CDR3: CASSPAGGRQKLFF; DNA: TGTGCCAGCAGCCCAGCGGGGGGCCGCCAAAAACTGTTTTTT
size: once; D: NA; J: TRBJ1-3; V: TRBV19; CDR3: CATSQGSGNTIYF; DNA: TGTGCCACCTCACAGGGATCTGGAAACACCATATATTTT
size: few; D: NA; J: TRBJ2-6; V: TRBV6-2/TRBV6-3; CDR3: CASSSVGRSGANVLTF; DNA: TGTGCCAGCAGTTCCGTAGGGCGGTCTGGGGCCAACGTCCTGACTTTC
size: NA; D: NA; J: TRBJ2-5; V: TRBV28; CDR3: CASSFTGKETQYF; DNA: TGTGCCAGCAGTTTTACAGGGAAAGAGACCCAGTACTTC
size: NA; D: TRBD1; J: TRBJ1-6; V: TRBV6-5; CDR3: CASSSPGQGAYSPLHF; DNA: TGTGCCAGCAGTTCCCCGGGACAGGGGGCTTATTCACCCCTCCACTTT
size: NA; D: TRBD1; J: TRBJ2-7; V: TRBV6-5; CDR3: CASSYSGGQASYEQYF; DNA: TGTGCCAGCAGTTACTCCGGGGGACAGGCCTCCTACGAGCAGTACTTC
size: few; D: TRBD2; J: TRBJ2-4; V: TRBV29-1; CDR3: CSARGGGFTKNIQYF; DNA: TGCAGCGCCCGGGGGGGGGGCTTTACCAAAAACATTCAGTACTTC
size: few; D: TRBD2; J: TRBJ2-3; V: TRBV6-5; CDR3: CASSWGLAGGDTQYF; DNA: TGTGCCAGCAGTTGGGGACTAGCGGGTGGAGATACGCAGTATTTT
size: NA; D: TRBD2; J: TRBJ2-1; V: TRBV9; CDR3: CASSGWTSHEQFF; DNA: TGTGCCAGCAGCGGATGGACTAGCCATGAGCAGTTCTTC
size: NA; D: TRBD1; J: TRBJ1-1; V: TRBV12-5; CDR3: CASALQGGNTEAFF; DNA: TGTGCTAGTGCCCTACAGGGGGGTAACACTGAAGCTTTCTTT
size: many; D: TRBD1; J: TRBJ2-1; V: TRBV9; CDR3: CASSFTGTGYNEQFF; DNA: TGTGCCAGCAGCTTTACCGGGACAGGGTACAATGAGCAGTTCTTC
size: NA; D: TRBD1; J: TRBJ2-3; V: TRBV24-1; CDR3: CATAAGQGRSDTQYF; DNA: TGTGCCACCGCGGCGGGACAGGGGAGGTCAGATACGCAGTATTTT
size: NA; D: NA; J: TRBJ1-2; V: TRBV20-1; CDR3: CSAPTVVYGYTF; DNA: TGCAGTGCGCCGACCGTCGTCTATGGCTACACCTTC